What follows are 27 T cell receptor beta chains derived from one specimen sequenced in a study of blood T cell repertoires in COVID-19. Sequenced by immunoSEQ multiplex PCR; TCRdb stores in-frame clones only, minus some. The sample contains hundreds of thousands of clones, about 87% of which appear only once. Sequences were obtained from peripheral blood. The receptors originated from a woman younger than 35 with acute or convalescent COVID-19.

This clone was observed a handful of times. This rearrangement joins TRBV6-1 to TRBJ2-7; TRBD1 is a possible D gene (5 bases). V was trimmed by 1 base and J by 2 bases, leaving 12 bases between them. The CDR3 loop spans 15 amino acids. Germline assignment: CDR1 MNHNS and CDR2 SASEGT. CDR3 loop: CASSEGRDRTYEQYF. For the CDR3, the DNA is TGTGCCAGCAGTGAAGGCAGGGATAGGACCTACGAGCAGTACTTC.

This chain uses TRBV6-5 with TRBJ2-7; D is ambiguous. The CDR3 sequence is 14 residues long. V was cut by 8 bases and J by 2 bases, with 16 bases left in between. Germline loops: CDR1 MNHEY, CDR2 SVGAGI. The CDR3 nucleotides read TGTGCCAGCTCCAGCGTGGCGACGACCTACGAGCAGTACTTC. This translates into CASSSVATTYEQYF.

J is TRBJ2-7 and V is TRBV27, with D perhaps TRBD1 (8 bases). This CDR3 is 15 amino acids long. V gave up 4 bases and J gave up 4 bases, with 17 bases separating them. The germline gives CDR1 MNHEY, CDR2 SMNVEV (reference sequence). The CDR3, as DNA: TGTGCCAGCAGTTCATCCCCACAGGGGGGGTACGAGCAGTACTTC. Its translation: CASSSSPQGGYEQYF.

The chain joins TRBV5-1 to TRBJ1-2; TRBD1 aligns across 8 bases. This CDR3 is built from 15 residues. Germline V CDR1 and CDR2: SGHRS, YFSETQ. The J segment lost 4 bases and the V segment lost 4 bases, leaving 9 bases of the junction unmatched. The CDR3 DNA sequence: TGCGCCAGCAGCGATGGTGGGACAGGCGGCTATGGCTACACCTTC. This sequence encodes CASSDGGTGGYGYTF.

The CDR3 DNA reads TGCGCCAGCAGCTTATCGATTGGCGGGGGGTCCTCCTACGAGCAGTACTTC. Its protein product is CASSLSIGGGSSYEQYF. V usage is TRBV5-1 and J usage is TRBJ2-7, with 8 bases aligning to TRBD2. Germline lookup yields CDR1 SGHRS and CDR2 YFSETQ. This CDR3 contains 17 residues. J was trimmed by 0 bases and V by 2 bases; bases with no gene match: 10.

V is TRBV30 and J is TRBJ1-1, with D possibly being TRBD1 (6 bases). The length of the CDR3 is 13 residues. Trimming removed 5 bases at V and 4 bases at J, with 14 bases between. The germline gives CDR1 GTSNPN, CDR2 SVGIG (reference sequence). The CDR3 loop is CAWLKGGSTEAFF. Here the CDR3 DNA reads TGTGCCTGGTTGAAGGGGGGGAGCACTGAAGCTTTCTTT.

In its sample, this clone was seen a few times. This rearrangement joins TRBV28 to TRBJ1-2; the D gene is possibly TRBD1 (6 bases). The V and J ends lost 3 bases and 5 bases respectively, with 19 bases between them. From germline, CDR1 is MDHEN and CDR2 SYDVKM. The CDR3 has 16 residues. In nucleotides, the CDR3 is TGTGCCAGCAGTTTCCAGCGCCGGGACACCTCTTATGGCTACACCTTC. It translates to CASSFQRRDTSYGYTF.

V and J are TRBV6-5 and TRBJ2-7; D may be TRBD2 (8 bases). CDR1 MNHEY and CDR2 SVGAGI come from the germline V gene. Trimming stripped 8 bases from V and 4 bases from J, with 18 bases between. This CDR3 contains 14 residues. CDR3 residues: CASSPGRGRYEQYF. The CDR3 coding sequence is TGTGCCAGCTCCCCCGGGAGGGGGCGATACGAGCAGTACTTC.

The V call is TRBV3-1 (or the pseudogene TRBV3-2), the J call TRBJ2-7; maybe TRBD2 (5 bases). Trimming removed 7 bases from V and 3 bases from J, with 10 bases in between. This CDR3 has 12 residues. The germline gives CDR1 LGHDT, CDR2 YNNKEL (reference sequence). The CDR3 nucleotides are TGTGCCAGCACCGGGATGGGCTACGAGCAGTACTTC. Encoded protein: CASTGMGYEQYF.

The gene calls are TRBV5-6 and TRBJ2-7; weak D call: TRBD1 (6 bases). The V end was cut by 2 bases, the J end by 6 bases, with 9 bases between. In germline, CDR1 is SGHDT, CDR2 YYEEEE. This CDR3 spans 12 amino acids. CDR3 in amino acids: CASSLRDTEQYF. In nucleotides, the CDR3 is TGTGCCAGCAGCTTACGGGACACCGAGCAGTACTTC.

The V and J genes are TRBV10-3 and TRBJ2-1, with 7 bases aligning to TRBD1. The CDR3 extends over 13 amino acids. The ends lost 10 bases at V and 3 bases at J; junction bases unmatched: 6. CDR1 is ENHRY and CDR2 is SYGVKD in the germline V gene. DNA for the CDR3: TGTGCCACCGAGGACAGGCTCTACAATGAGCAGTTCTTC. Translation: CATEDRLYNEQFF.

This chain joins TRBV29-1 and TRBJ2-7; 8 bases are shared with TRBD1. Germline V gives CDR1 SQVTM, CDR2 ANQGSEA. V lost 2 bases, J lost 3 bases, and 6 bases stayed unmatched. The CDR3 totals 14 residues. The chain's CDR3 is CSVETTGTGYEQYF. The CDR3 DNA reads TGCAGCGTTGAAACGACCGGGACAGGCTACGAGCAGTACTTC.

This clone turned up a few times. The chain carries TRBV3-1 (or the pseudogene TRBV3-2) and TRBJ1-1, with a tentative D call TRBD1 (6 bases). Trimming left V 10 bases short and J 11 bases short, with 11 bases between. The CDR3 loop spans 9 amino acids. The germline V gene encodes CDR1 LGHDT and CDR2 YNNKEL (reference sequence). The CDR3 here is CATRTEAFF. CDR3 bases: TGTGCCACCCGGACAGAGGCTTTCTTT.

This clone was seen once. The V call is TRBV25-1, the J call TRBJ1-5; no clear D gene. Deletions cut 5 bases from V and 4 bases from J, with 6 bases between. The germline CDR1 and CDR2 sequences are MGHDK and SYGVNS. The CDR3 has 12 residues. The CDR3 loop reads CASSIGNQPQHF. CDR3 nucleotides: TGTGCCAGCAGTATCGGGAATCAGCCCCAGCATTTT.

V is TRBV7-9 and J is TRBJ1-4, with TRBD1 identical over 7 bases. This CDR3 is 15 amino acids long. In germline, CDR1 is SEHNR, CDR2 FQNEAQ (reference sequence). With 2 bases clipped from V and 4 bases from J, the junction kept 4 bases outside the gene matches. CDR3 nucleotides: TGTGCCAGCAGCTTAAACAGGGGCGGTAATGAAAAACTGTTTTTT. The encoded protein is CASSLNRGGNEKLFF.

V usage is TRBV3-1 (or the pseudogene TRBV3-2) and J usage is TRBJ1-4; no definite D call. Per the germline V gene, CDR1 is LGHDT and CDR2 is YNNKEL (reference sequence). The V end lost 4 bases, the J end lost 8 bases, and 5 bases lay between the germline ends. The CDR3 has 11 residues. Here the CDR3 DNA reads TGTGCCAGCAGCCTAAGCGAAAAACTGTTTTTT. Protein product: CASSLSEKLFF.

CDR3 DNA sequence: TGTGCCAGCAGTGGGACTAACTCCTACGAGCAGTACTTC. Translation gives CASSGTNSYEQYF. The V gene is TRBV2, the J gene TRBJ2-7; tentatively, D is TRBD2 (6 bases). Deletions cut 4 bases from V and 0 bases from J, with 7 bases between. The germline V gene encodes CDR1 SNHLY and CDR2 FYNNEI. This CDR3 contains 13 residues.

This sequence joins TRBV19 and TRBJ2-7, with D unclear. The CDR3 totals 14 residues. Trimming shortened V by 4 bases and J by 0 bases, and 10 bases separated the two germline ends. CDR1 and CDR2 from the germline V gene are LNHDA and SQIVND (reference sequence). CDR3 amino acids: CASSNAYPSYEQYF. Written as DNA, the CDR3 is TGTGCCAGTAGTAACGCGTATCCCTCCTACGAGCAGTACTTC.

The chain combines TRBV4-1 with TRBJ1-2, with 10 nucleotides matching TRBD1. With V trimmed by 0 bases and J by 7 bases, 5 bases remained unmatched. The CDR3 contains 15 residues. Germline CDR1 reads MGHRA; CDR2 reads YSYEKL. The CDR3 reads CASSQEGTGEPGYTF. CDR3 coding DNA: TGCGCCAGCAGCCAAGAAGGGACAGGGGAGCCTGGCTACACCTTC.

This chain uses TRBV4-1 with TRBJ1-2, with 9 bases fitting TRBD1. The CDR3 is made up of 16 amino acids. After removal of 0 bases from V and 1 base from J, the junction contained 3 bases not matched to a gene. Germline loops: CDR1 MGHRA, CDR2 YSYEKL. The CDR3 DNA reads as TGCGCCAGCAGCCAAGAGGAGGACAGGGGTAACTATGGCTACACCTTC. Encoded protein: CASSQEEDRGNYGYTF.

The chain couples TRBV5-1 to TRBJ1-6; 8 bases map to TRBD1. The CDR3 extends over 17 amino acids. V shed 2 bases, J shed 9 bases, and the junction held 13 bases outside the gene matches. CDR1 SGHRS and CDR2 YFSETQ come from the germline V gene. The CDR3 here is CASSFHTMDRAGSPLHF. The CDR3 nucleotides read TGCGCCAGCAGCTTCCACACTATGGACAGGGCAGGTTCACCCCTCCACTTT.

CDR3 in amino acids: CARSTRQGLKGYEQYF. Here the CDR3 DNA reads TGTGCCAGAAGCACCAGACAGGGTTTAAAGGGGTACGAGCAGTACTTC. The chain uses TRBV5-3 and TRBJ2-7, with 7 bases fitting TRBD1. TRBV5-3 qualifies as an ORF whose function is uncertain. Losses at the gene ends were 4 bases for V and 4 bases for J; bases not matched to a gene: 14. CDR3 length: 16 amino acids.

The J gene is TRBJ1-5, the V gene TRBV6-5, with D maybe TRBD1 (5 bases). Germline CDR1 reads MNHEY; CDR2 reads SVGAGI. V dropped 6 bases and J dropped 1 base, with 7 bases sitting between them. This CDR3 region has 13 residues. Here the CDR3 DNA reads TGTGCCAGCAGCAGACAGAGCAATCAGCCCCAGCATTTT. Amino acid sequence: CASSRQSNQPQHF.

This rearrangement joins TRBV4-1 to TRBJ2-1, with D perhaps TRBD2 (5 bases). The CDR3 covers 18 residues. CDR1 and CDR2 (germline): MGHRA, YSYEKL. Trimming removed 0 bases from V and 0 bases from J, with 15 bases in between. The DNA for the CDR3 is TGCGCCAGCAGCCAAGATCACTCGCGCGGGCGCTCCTACAATGAGCAGTTCTTC. It yields the protein CASSQDHSRGRSYNEQFF.

CDR3 residues: CASSLFGTSGGGTDTQYF. The CDR3 DNA is TGTGCCAGCAGCTTATTTGGGACTAGCGGGGGGGGCACAGATACGCAGTATTTT. V gene TRBV13 combines with J gene TRBJ2-3, with 16 bases matching TRBD2. The germline gives CDR1 PRHDT, CDR2 FYEKMQ (reference sequence). V gave up 2 bases and J gave up 1 base; unmatched junction bases: 3. This CDR3 region has 18 residues.

This chain joins TRBV5-4 and TRBJ2-2; 10 bases are shared with TRBD1. The CDR3 runs 16 residues. The V and J ends lost 3 bases and 5 bases, in that order; junction bases with no gene match: 7. Germline CDR1 and CDR2: SGHNT and YYREEE (reference sequence). This chain's CDR3 is CASSSRDRGGTGELFF. The CDR3 DNA is TGTGCCAGCAGCTCCCGGGACAGGGGAGGGACCGGGGAGCTGTTTTTT. The variable domain in full, completed from reference TRBV5-4 and TRBJ2-2, reads ETGVTQSPTHLIKTRGQQVTLRCSSQSGHNTVSWYQQALGQGPQFIFQYYREEENGRGNFPPRFSGLQFPNYSSELNVNALELDDSALYLCASSSRDRGGTGELFFGEGSRLTVL.

This clone was recorded only once. The chain links TRBV10-3 to TRBJ2-2; perhaps TRBD1 as D (7 bases). Germline CDR1 is ENHRY and CDR2 is SYGVKD. V was trimmed by 8 bases and J by 1 base, leaving 8 bases between them. The CDR3 totals 13 residues. The CDR3 reads CAIQGGNTGELFF. The CDR3, as DNA: TGTGCCATCCAGGGGGGGAACACCGGGGAGCTGTTTTTT.